This entry lists 5 T cell receptor beta chains sequenced from one sample in a study of blood T cell repertoires in COVID-19. Profiled with immunoSEQ multiplex PCR; TCRdb holds only in-frame clones, not every one. The profile shows about 55,000 clones, about nine tenths of them singletons. Material for sequencing was peripheral blood. The receptors were gathered from a man in his 70s with acute or convalescent COVID-19.

V and J are TRBV5-4 and TRBJ2-3; TRBD2 agrees at 8 bases. CDR1 SGHNT and CDR2 YYREEE come from the germline V gene (reference sequence). V dropped 0 bases and J dropped 2; count of bases not matched to a gene: 5. The CDR3 is 16 residues long. CDR3 amino acids: CASSLGLAGSTDTQYF. The CDR3 nucleotides are TGTGCCAGCAGCTTGGGCCTAGCGGGTTCCACAGATACGCAGTATTTT.

This sequence joins TRBV5-1 and TRBJ1-5; no clear D gene. V lost 2 bases and J lost 4, with 7 bases in between. Germline V gene data show CDR1 as SGHRS and CDR2 as YFSETQ. CDR3 length equals 13 residues. The CDR3 here is CASSLAGNQPQHF. For the CDR3, the DNA is TGCGCCAGCAGCTTAGCGGGAAATCAGCCCCAGCATTTT.

This clone was picked up a small number of times. The CDR3 protein is CASSYYPGSLHF. The CDR3 nucleotides read TGTGCCAGCAGTTACTATCCAGGGTCCCTCCACTTT. The chain recombines TRBV6-2 or TRBV6-3 with TRBJ1-6; possible D gene TRBD1, 5 bases. The CDR3 consists of 12 residues. Trimming pared 1 base from V and 14 bases from J, leaving 9 bases between. Germline lookup yields CDR1 MNHEY and CDR2 SVGEGT.

The chain links TRBV2 to TRBJ2-7, with 7 bases matching TRBD2. V was clipped by 2 bases and J by 2 bases; unmatched bases: 0. The length of the CDR3 is 13 residues. Germline assignment: CDR1 SNHLY and CDR2 FYNNEI. The CDR3 loop is CASSELAAYEQYF. CDR3 DNA sequence: TGTGCCAGCAGTGAACTAGCGGCCTACGAGCAGTACTTC.

The chain has TRBV19 and TRBJ1-4, with D perhaps TRBD1 (5 bases). This CDR3 spans 16 amino acids. With 3 bases removed from V and 8 bases from J, the gap between germline ends came to 19 bases. Germline CDR1 and CDR2: LNHDA and SQIVND (reference sequence). Written as DNA, the CDR3 is TGTGCCAGTAGTATTGGGAGGGGAAGACAAGCGGAAAAACTGTTTTTT. Residues: CASSIGRGRQAEKLFF.